The source of this T cell receptor (beta chain) is a study of tumor-infiltrating lymphocytes in oesophageal squamous cell carcinoma. The germline gives CDR1 MNHEY, CDR2 SMNVEV (reference sequence). The CDR3 spans 16 residues. TCRdb re-derived calls from the PCR reads in MiXCR, one entry per CDR3 protein. The sample lists over 20,000 distinct CDR3 sequences, roughly two fifths seen once, with 37% in the top ten. With regard to this clonotype: At one end, the junction sequence differs from germline, possibly due to a read error.

This chain links TRBV27 with TRBJ2-4, with TRBD1 identical over 9 bases. The TCR comes from a male donor with esophageal squamous cell carcinoma. Sequences were obtained from esophageal tumor tissue. The CDR3 protein is CASRSGTGGVFSPLHF. CDR3 DNA sequence: TGTGCCAGCAGGTCTGGTACAGGGGGCGTCTTTTCACCCCTCCACTTC.